The next 22 T cell receptor beta chains were all read from a single sample in a study of Graves' ophthalmopathy and Graves' hyperthyroidism (dated by TCRdb to 2016 to 2019). TCRdb records Illumina HiSeq 2000 as the sequencer. For repertoire sequencing, the TCR beta CDR3 regions were amplified from RNA transcripts. The first round was an RT-PCR using HTBI primers with the Qiagen OneStep RT-PCR kit, and this first round was followed by a second-round multiplex PCR, then size selection and purification. In TCRdb, the public reads were trimmed at Q25 with fastp and aligned with MiXCR, with productive beta chains retained. Every CDR3 protein is listed once, alongside the most common genes and DNA of its rows. Across this sample there are some 390,000 distinct CDR3 sequences, with about 16% seen only once. Together, the top ten hold around 1.6% of the sample. The sample comprised peripheral blood. Receptor source: a woman between 18 and 29 years old with Graves' ophthalmopathy. Donor details come from another sample of the same person, matched by shared clones.

This clonotype came up many times. V usage is TRBV6-2 or TRBV6-3 and J usage is TRBJ2-7, with 8 nucleotides matching TRBD1. With 4 bases clipped from V and 0 bases from J, the junction kept 5 bases outside the gene matches. The CDR3 has 15 amino acids. CDR1 is MNHEY, CDR2 SVGEGT, per germline. CDR3 nucleotides: TGTGCCAGCAGTTTCCGGGACAGGAGCTCCTACGAGCAGTACTTC. Protein: CASSFRDRSSYEQYF.

This clonotype was found many times. This chain uses TRBV6-2 or TRBV6-3 with TRBJ1-5; possibly TRBD1 for D (6 bases). CDR1 and CDR2 (germline): MNHEY, SVGEGT. V lost 6 bases to trimming and J lost 0 bases, with 18 bases between them. The CDR3 is 17 amino acids. The CDR3 nucleotides are TGTGCCAGCAGGACCGCGGGGGGCGCCTATAGCAATCAGCCCCAGCATTTT. This translates into CASRTAGGAYSNQPQHF.

This clonotype was seen at least ten times. The rearrangement joins TRBV4-3 to TRBJ1-5; 8 bases are shared with TRBD1. The germline CDR1 and CDR2 sequences are LGHNA and YSLEER. This CDR3 region has 15 residues. With V trimmed by 0 bases and J by 5 bases, 3 bases remained unmatched. CDR3 protein: CASSQDSRGHQPQHF. The CDR3 DNA is TGCGCCAGCAGCCAAGATTCCAGGGGGCATCAGCCCCAGCATTTT.

At least ten counts were recorded for this clonotype. This chain connects TRBV7-2 to TRBJ2-7; D is undetermined. Germline CDR1 and CDR2: SGHTA and FQGNSA. The CDR3 is 15 residues long. The V end lost 0 bases, the J end lost 2 bases, and 11 bases lay between the germline ends. CDR3: CASSLAPDGPYEQYF. The CDR3 DNA reads TGTGCCAGCAGCTTAGCACCGGACGGTCCCTACGAGCAGTACTTC. Using reference TRBV7-2 and TRBJ2-7 for the parts outside the CDR3, the full variable domain is GAGVSQSPSNKVTEKGKDVELRCDPISGHTALYWYRQSLGQGLEFLIYFQGNSAPDKSGLPSDRFSAERTGGSVSTLTIQRTQQEDSAVYLCASSLAPDGPYEQYFGPGTRLTVT.

This clonotype appeared many times. This chain uses TRBV28 with TRBJ2-7, with 8 bases fitting TRBD2. Germline lookup yields CDR1 MDHEN and CDR2 SYDVKM. The CDR3 is 14 amino acids. V was clipped by 6 bases and J by 4 bases; unmatched bases: 8. The CDR3 DNA reads as TGTGCCAGCAGCCACGGGGGGGTCGTGTACGAGCAGTACTTC. As protein: CASSHGGVVYEQYF.

This clonotype was recorded at least ten times. CDR3 residues: CASSFTGEKTQYF. CDR3 nucleotides: TGTGCCAGCAGCTTTACAGGGGAGAAGACCCAGTACTTC. The V gene is TRBV7-2, the J gene TRBJ2-5, with 7 positions matching TRBD1. Germline CDR1 reads SGHTA; CDR2 reads FQGNSA. J lost 6 bases, V lost 3 bases, and 4 bases had no gene match. The CDR3 is 13 amino acids.

This chain joins TRBV27 and TRBJ2-2; possible D gene TRBD1, 6 bases. Germline-derived CDR1 and CDR2 are MNHEY and SMNVEV (reference sequence). The CDR3 consists of 12 residues. Deletions cut 5 bases from V and 8 bases from J, with 9 bases between. DNA for the CDR3: TGTGCCAGCAGTACCAGGGGTGGGGAGCTGTTTTTT. It yields the protein CASSTRGGELFF.

This clonotype has ten or more counts. V gene TRBV4-1 combines with J gene TRBJ1-1, with D maybe TRBD1 (5 bases). The V gene lost 0 bases and the J gene lost 3 bases, with 11 bases spanning the gap. The CDR3 has 15 amino acids. The V gene's germline CDR1 is MGHRA and CDR2 YSYEKL. The CDR3 sequence: CASSQDKGWDTEAFF. CDR3 sequence (DNA): TGCGCCAGCAGCCAAGATAAGGGGTGGGACACTGAAGCTTTCTTT.

J is TRBJ2-5 and V is TRBV29-1; D is possibly TRBD2 (6 bases). The germline V gene has CDR1 SQVTM and CDR2 ANQGSEA. There are 13 residues in the CDR3. Trimming removed 6 bases at V and 1 base at J, with 12 bases between. CDR3: CSVTAGVQETQYF. The DNA of the CDR3 is TGCAGCGTCACAGCGGGTGTCCAAGAGACCCAGTACTTC.

This clonotype has a count of ten or more. J is TRBJ1-1 and V is TRBV29-1; possible D gene TRBD1, 5 bases. Trimming removed 6 bases from V and 1 base from J, with 12 bases in between. This CDR3 region has 13 residues. Germline-derived CDR1 and CDR2 are SQVTM and ANQGSEA. The chain's CDR3 is CSVPVGENTEAFF. Written as DNA, the CDR3 is TGCAGCGTCCCAGTGGGGGAGAACACTGAAGCTTTCTTT.

Many counts were recorded for this clonotype. The chain links TRBV20-1 to TRBJ1-1; maybe TRBD1 (5 bases). The CDR3 spans 15 residues. Trimming took 6 bases from V and 0 from J, leaving 17 bases between them. Germline assignment: CDR1 DFQATT and CDR2 SNEGSKA (reference sequence). The CDR3 coding sequence is TGCAGTGCCCACGGCGGGGGAGGGATGAACACTGAAGCTTTCTTT. This sequence encodes CSAHGGGGMNTEAFF.

This clonotype was seen ten or more times. The V gene is TRBV19, the J gene TRBJ1-5; TRBD1 aligns across 9 bases. V lost 7 bases and J lost 4; bases outside the gene matches: 8. The germline gives CDR1 LNHDA, CDR2 SQIVND (reference sequence). The CDR3 extends over 15 amino acids. The CDR3 here is CASTSNGQGNQPQHF. The CDR3 DNA sequence: TGTGCCAGTACCTCGAATGGACAGGGGAATCAGCCCCAGCATTTT.

This clonotype came up many times. This chain links TRBV12-5 with TRBJ2-5, with a weak D call TRBD1 (6 bases). CDR1 is LGHNT, CDR2 FRNRAP, per germline. The germline V and J ends were trimmed by 7 bases and 1 base, with 10 bases remaining between them. This CDR3 is built from 13 residues. The CDR3 DNA sequence: TGTGCTAGTGCTACAGGGACCCAAGAGACCCAGTACTTC. Its translation: CASATGTQETQYF. The full variable domain, in which reference TRBV12-5 and TRBJ2-5 provide the parts outside the CDR3, is DARVTQTPRHKVTEMGQEVTMRCQPILGHNTVFWYRQTMMQGLELLAYFRNRAPLDDSGMPKDRFSAEMPDATLATLKIQPSEPRDSAVYFCASATGTQETQYFGPGTRLLVL.

The chain carries TRBV6-5 and TRBJ1-2, with D perhaps matching TRBD1 (5 bases). V was cut by 2 bases and J by 3 bases, with 10 bases left in between. The length of the CDR3 is 14 residues. The germline gives CDR1 MNHEY, CDR2 SVGAGI. CDR3 sequence reads: CASSYPGTDYGYTF. DNA for the CDR3: TGTGCCAGCAGTTACCCGGGGACGGACTATGGCTACACCTTC.

In its sample, this clonotype was seen many times. The chain couples TRBV6-2 or TRBV6-3 to TRBJ2-7; 7 bases are a match to TRBD2. V was clipped by 6 bases and J by 7 bases; unmatched bases: 3. The germline CDR1 and CDR2 sequences are MNHEY and SVGEGT. The CDR3 spans 11 residues. In DNA, the CDR3 is TGTGCCAGCAGGGCCGGGGGGGAGCAGTACTTC. Translated: CASRAGGEQYF.

This clonotype came up many times. The chain uses TRBV7-8 and TRBJ1-1, with TRBD1 as a possible D gene (6 bases). This CDR3 is 13 amino acids long. Trimming took off 2 bases at V and 6 bases at J, with 10 bases between the two ends. Germline assignment: CDR1 SGHVS and CDR2 FQNEAQ. The chain's CDR3 is CASSLKTGAEAFF. The CDR3 DNA reads TGTGCCAGCAGCTTAAAGACAGGCGCTGAAGCTTTCTTT. The full variable domain, in which reference TRBV7-8 and TRBJ1-1 provide the parts outside the CDR3, is GAGVSQSPRYKVAKRGQDVALRCDPISGHVSLFWYQQALGQGPEFLTYFQNEAQLDKSGLPSDRFFAERPEGSVSTLKIQRTQQEDSAVYLCASSLKTGAEAFFGQGTRLTVV.

The rearrangement joins TRBV12-3 or TRBV12-4 to TRBJ2-7, with D possibly being TRBD1 (5 bases). The CDR3 is made up of 13 amino acids. V gave up 7 bases and J gave up 7 bases, with 17 bases separating them. Written as DNA, the CDR3 is TGTGCCAGCAAGGGGTTGGGGCGTTGGGAGCAGTACTTC. It encodes CASKGLGRWEQYF.

The table lists this clonotype with many counts. The V gene is TRBV27, the J gene TRBJ2-7; D not resolved. The V end was cut by 0 bases, the J end by 1 base, with 7 bases between. Germline-derived CDR1 and CDR2 are MNHEY and SMNVEV (reference sequence). The CDR3 loop spans 14 amino acids. The CDR3 sequence: CASSLSPWSYEQYF. The CDR3 DNA is TGTGCCAGCAGTTTATCCCCCTGGTCCTACGAGCAGTACTTC.

This clonotype was counted ten times or more. V gene TRBV11-1 combines with J gene TRBJ1-5; 7 nucleotides line up with TRBD1. The V and J ends lost 4 bases and 8 bases, in that order; junction bases with no gene match: 14. This CDR3 region has 16 residues. Germline CDR1 reads SGHAT; CDR2 reads FQDESV (reference sequence). This chain's CDR3 is CASSSGQVVGEEPQHF. The CDR3 nucleotides read TGTGCCAGCAGCTCCGGACAGGTCGTGGGGGAGGAGCCCCAGCATTTT. Variable domain in full (rest from reference TRBV11-1 and TRBJ1-5): EAEVAQSPRYKITEKSQAVAFWCDPISGHATLYWYRQILGQGPELLVQFQDESVVDDSQLPKDRFSAERLKGVDSTLKIQPAELGDSAMYLCASSSGQVVGEEPQHFGDGTRLSIL.

This clonotype showed up many times. This chain links TRBV19 with TRBJ2-7; TRBD1 agrees at 8 bases. Germline V CDR1 and CDR2: LNHDA, SQIVND (reference sequence). Unmatched junction bases numbered 6, after V lost 4 bases and J lost 4 bases. CDR3 length equals 14 residues. The CDR3 nucleotides are TGTGCCAGTAGTAGAGGACAGGGAAAATACGAGCAGTACTTC. The encoded protein is CASSRGQGKYEQYF.

This clonotype was picked up many times. The chain recombines TRBV4-2 with TRBJ1-1, with a tentative D call TRBD1 (6 bases). Trimming left V 1 base short and J 0 bases short, with 9 bases between. This CDR3 spans 15 amino acids. The germline V gene has CDR1 LGHNA and CDR2 YNFKEQ. The CDR3 loop reads CASSQVQGMNTEAFF. In nucleotides, the CDR3 is TGTGCCAGCAGCCAAGTGCAGGGGATGAACACTGAAGCTTTCTTT.

This chain connects TRBV6-2 or TRBV6-3 to TRBJ2-7; D uncertain. Trimming stripped 3 bases from V and 2 bases from J, with 20 bases between. The germline CDR1 and CDR2 sequences are MNHEY and SVGEGT. This CDR3 comprises 17 residues. CDR3 in amino acids: CASSYDSENPVAYEQYF. The CDR3 DNA follows: TGTGCCAGCAGTTATGACTCGGAAAACCCCGTGGCCTACGAGCAGTACTTC.